This T cell receptor beta chain was identified during a study of shared clonotypes between healthy human individuals. Study results and caveats: Since donors were few, the genetic and exposure-history diversity represented was limited. Approximately 4.5% was the fraction of naive CD4 clonotypes found shared across a few donors.

CD45RO-negative CD8 cells positively selected for CCR7 made up the naive population, which excluded terminally differentiated effector memory CD45RA+ cells. The donor population consisted of healthy HIV-negative adults with no recent acute infections or vaccinations. Every donor, a Caucasian adult, lived in Nashville, Tennessee. Clones were read by immunoSEQ multiplex PCR, and TCRdb kept only the in-frame ones, dropping some. The sample includes about 580,000 clones, 98% of them seen just once. CDR3 size: 12 residues. V lost 9 bases to trimming and J lost 4 bases, with 10 bases between them. The germline V gene encodes CDR1 LNHDA and CDR2 SQIVND (reference sequence). Comments on this clone: The antigen is unknown.

The sequence derives from a man aged 30-40 years in good health. The material sequenced was naive CD8+ T cells sorted from blood. This chain connects TRBV19 to TRBJ1-5, with D possibly TRBD1 on 6 matching bases. CDR3 nucleotides: TGTGCCAGCGGACAGCTTAATCAGCCCCAGCATTTT. The encoded protein is CASGQLNQPQHF.